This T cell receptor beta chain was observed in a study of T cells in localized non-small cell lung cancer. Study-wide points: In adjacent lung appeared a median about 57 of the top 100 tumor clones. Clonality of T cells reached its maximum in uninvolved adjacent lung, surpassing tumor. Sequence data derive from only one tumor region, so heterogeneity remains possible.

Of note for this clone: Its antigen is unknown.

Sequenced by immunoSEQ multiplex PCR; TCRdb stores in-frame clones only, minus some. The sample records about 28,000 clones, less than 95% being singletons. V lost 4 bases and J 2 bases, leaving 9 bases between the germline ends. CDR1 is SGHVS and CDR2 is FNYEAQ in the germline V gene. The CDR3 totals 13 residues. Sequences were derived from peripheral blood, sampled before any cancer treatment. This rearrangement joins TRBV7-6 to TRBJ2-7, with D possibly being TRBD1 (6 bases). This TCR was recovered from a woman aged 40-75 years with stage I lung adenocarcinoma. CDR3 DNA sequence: TGTGCCAGCAGCTCCGGACAGACCTACGAGCAGTACTTC. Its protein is CASSSGQTYEQYF.